This is a list of T cell receptor beta chains from one sample in a study of vaccination effects on CD4 cells after COVID-19. The protocol was immunoSEQ multiplex PCR, while the TCRdb copy is restricted to in-frame clones and leaves out a portion. The sample contains approximately 30,000 clones, roughly 62% of which appear only once. The antigens of these receptors remain unknown. The starting material was CD4+ T cells from PBMCs cultured with HCoV-229E spike peptides, obtained before COVID-19 vaccination. Source of these receptors: a human donor who received a COVID-19 vaccine. CDR3s include the opening cysteine and the closing phenylalanine or tryptophan. A D gene is named only where the DNA matches it firmly. Size is stated for part of the rows, as once, few or many counts, or as a class when the clone is expanded.

NA | NA | TRBJ2-7 | TRBV18 | CASSRTRSGNYEQYF | TGTGCCAGCTCGCGTACCAGGTCAGGGAACTACGAGCAGTACTTC
few | TRBD1 | TRBJ1-5 | TRBV3-1/TRBV3-2 | CASSPGTGSQPQHF | TGTGCCAGCAGCCCAGGGACAGGGAGTCAGCCCCAGCATTTT
NA | NA | TRBJ1-3 | TRBV9 | CASSAFPGQRNTIYF | TGTGCCAGCAGCGCGTTTCCGGGACAAAGAAACACCATATATTTT
NA | TRBD2 | TRBJ2-5 | TRBV11-3 | CASSLTLGLAGVIGETQYF | TGTGCCAGCAGCTTAACCCTGGGACTAGCGGGGGTTATCGGAGAGACCCAGTACTTC
NA | TRBD1 | TRBJ2-6 | TRBV5-1 | CASSRRQGSLSGANVLTF | TGCGCCAGCAGCCGCCGACAGGGATCCCTCTCTGGGGCCAACGTCCTGACTTTC
NA | NA | TRBJ2-7 | TRBV7-4 | CGSSPPQPGDRQYF | TGTGGGAGCAGCCCCCCCCAGCCCGGAGATAGGCAGTACTTC
NA | NA | TRBJ1-4 | TRBV5-1 | CASSLRLGGSGANEKLFF | TGCGCCAGCAGCTTGCGGTTGGGCGGTAGCGGGGCGAATGAAAAACTGTTTTTT
NA | NA | TRBJ1-6 | TRBV27 | CASSLVQHNSPLHF | TGTGCCAGCAGCCTTGTACAGCATAATTCACCCCTCCACTTT
NA | TRBD2 | TRBJ2-4 | TRBV7-9 | CASSRLAAIAKNIQYF | TGTGCCAGCAGCCGTCTAGCGGCGATAGCCAAAAACATTCAGTACTTC
NA | NA | TRBJ1-5 | TRBV12-5 | CASGGSTAHF | TGTGCTAGTGGGGGCTCAACAGCTCATTTT
NA | NA | TRBJ1-3 | TRBV3-1/TRBV3-2 | CASSQERRISGNTIYF | TGTGCCAGCAGCCAAGAACGCAGGATCTCTGGAAACACCATATATTTT
NA | NA | TRBJ1-6 | TRBV6-6 | CASTSGSYNSPLHF | TGTGCCAGCACCTCCGGCTCCTATAATTCACCCCTCCACTTT
few | NA | TRBJ1-5 | TRBV18 | CATAAEVNQPQHF | TGTGCCACCGCCGCGGAAGTCAATCAGCCCCAGCATTTT
NA | NA | TRBJ2-3 | TRBV18 | CASSPREATDTQYF | TGTGCCAGCTCACCAAGGGAAGCGACAGATACGCAGTATTTT
few | TRBD1 | TRBJ1-2 | TRBV6-6 | CASSMRTGYTNYGYTF | TGTGCCAGCAGCATGCGGACAGGGTACACTAACTATGGCTACACCTTC
once | TRBD2 | TRBJ2-5 | TRBV6-5 | CASIAGGPETQYF | TGTGCCAGCATAGCGGGGGGGCCAGAGACCCAGTACTTC
few | TRBD1 | TRBJ1-1 | TRBV30 | CAWSVRGLRNTEAFF | TGTGCCTGGAGCGTCAGGGGGCTAAGGAACACTGAAGCTTTCTTT
NA | NA | TRBJ1-5 | TRBV28 | CASSPIDRLYQPQHF | TGTGCCAGCAGCCCCATAGACAGGTTATATCAGCCCCAGCATTTT
NA | NA | TRBJ2-3 | TRBV30 | CAWSEQVRTTDTQYF | TGTGCCTGGAGTGAACAGGTCAGGACCACAGATACGCAGTATTTT
NA | TRBD2 | TRBJ2-1 | TRBV3-1/TRBV3-2 | CASSHSGGVGEQFF | TGTGCCAGCAGCCATAGCGGGGGGGTCGGTGAGCAGTTCTTC
NA | NA | TRBJ2-7 | TRBV12-3/TRBV12-4 | CASRGGAYEQYF | TGTGCCAGCAGGGGCGGTGCCTACGAGCAGTACTTC
NA | NA | TRBJ2-6 | TRBV6-2/TRBV6-3 | CASSTGSGANVLTF | TGTGCCAGCAGTACGGGCTCTGGGGCCAACGTCCTGACTTTC
NA | NA | TRBJ2-7 | TRBV19 | CASSNRPRQDEQYF | TGTGCCAGTAGTAACCGTCCCCGACAGGACGAGCAGTACTTC
NA | TRBD1 | TRBJ1-2 | TRBV28 | CASTLEAGGRGYTF | TGTGCCAGCACCCTAGAGGCAGGGGGCCGGGGCTACACCTTC
NA | NA | TRBJ2-5 | TRBV20-1 | CSASRSQETQYF | TGCAGTGCTAGTAGGAGCCAAGAGACCCAGTACTTC
NA | TRBD1 | TRBJ2-2 | TRBV10-3 | CAISAGQEGTGELFF | TGTGCCATCAGCGCCGGACAGGAAGGCACCGGGGAGCTGTTTTTT
NA | TRBD2 | TRBJ2-7 | TRBV28 | CASSYPPSGRTYEQYF | TGTGCCAGCAGTTATCCCCCAAGCGGGAGGACCTACGAGCAGTACTTC
NA | NA | TRBJ2-2 | TRBV5-1 | CASSLAGVGATNTGELFF | TGCGCCAGCAGCTTGGCGGGGGTCGGTGCTACGAACACCGGGGAGCTGTTTTTT
NA | NA | TRBJ2-2 | TRBV7-6 | CASSLLRTGELFF | TGTGCCAGCAGCTTACTAAGGACCGGGGAGCTGTTTTTT
NA | NA | TRBJ2-3 | TRBV5-4 | CASSRRDGRTDTQYF | TGTGCCAGCAGCCGGAGGGATGGGCGCACAGATACGCAGTATTTT
few | NA | TRBJ1-1 | TRBV5-1 | CASRMDHGSTEAFF | TGCGCCAGCAGAATGGACCATGGGTCCACTGAAGCTTTCTTT
few | NA | TRBJ2-1 | TRBV7-6 | CASSLYYNEQFF | TGTGCCAGCAGCTTATACTACAATGAGCAGTTCTTC
NA | NA | TRBJ1-2 | TRBV5-4 | CASSFGVFSYGYTF | TGTGCCAGCAGCTTTGGTGTATTTTCCTATGGCTACACCTTC
NA | NA | TRBJ2-7 | TRBV2 | CASSDFARGRGEQYF | TGTGCCAGCAGTGATTTTGCCCGGGGCCGAGGCGAGCAGTACTTC
NA | TRBD1 | TRBJ1-1 | TRBV2 | CASSGGRGRTEAFF | TGTGCCAGCAGTGGAGGCAGGGGGCGAACTGAAGCTTTCTTT
NA | TRBD1 | TRBJ1-6 | TRBV6-5 | CAGQGENNSPLHF | TGTGCCGGTCAGGGGGAAAATAATTCACCCCTCCACTTT
few | NA | TRBJ2-5 | TRBV5-4 | CASSWLEKTQYF | TGTGCCAGCAGCTGGCTCGAGAAGACCCAGTACTTC
NA | NA | TRBJ1-6 | TRBV10-3 | CAISDFGPKGNSPLHF | TGTGCCATCAGTGATTTCGGACCGAAGGGAAATTCACCCCTCCACTTT
NA | TRBD1 | TRBJ1-4 | TRBV13 | CASSPRQGAYEKLFF | TGTGCCAGCAGCCCACGACAGGGGGCCTATGAAAAACTGTTTTTT
NA | TRBD1 | TRBJ1-1 | TRBV25-1 | CASSRQGSTEAFF | TGTGCCAGCAGCCGACAGGGGAGCACTGAAGCTTTCTTT
NA | NA | TRBJ1-1 | TRBV7-2 | CASSRLPQGTNTEAFF | TGTGCCAGCAGCCGTCTGCCACAGGGAACGAACACTGAAGCTTTCTTT
NA | NA | TRBJ2-1 | TRBV4-2 | CASSRSARHNEQFF | TGTGCCAGCAGCCGCTCGGCACGCCACAATGAGCAGTTCTTC
NA | NA | TRBJ1-2 | TRBV14 | CASSRFSHFYGYTF | TGTGCCAGCAGCCGCTTTTCCCATTTCTATGGCTACACCTTC
few | TRBD1 | TRBJ1-2 | TRBV30 | CASGTGYGYTF | TGTGCCAGCGGGACAGGCTATGGCTACACCTTC
NA | NA | TRBJ2-3 | TRBV7-6 | CASSPAHYASTDTQYF | TGTGCCAGCAGTCCAGCCCACTACGCTAGCACAGATACGCAGTATTTT
NA | TRBD2 | TRBJ2-3 | TRBV5-1 | CASSLAGGPGDTQYF | TGCGCCAGCAGCCTAGCGGGAGGGCCTGGAGATACGCAGTATTTT
NA | NA | TRBJ2-2 | TRBV29-1 | CSVVNTGELFF | TGCAGCGTGGTGAACACCGGGGAGCTGTTTTTT
NA | NA | TRBJ2-7 | TRBV5-8 | CASSWDYRASYEQYF | TGTGCCAGCAGCTGGGATTACAGGGCCTCCTACGAGCAGTACTTC
NA | NA | TRBJ1-3 | TRBV7-9 | CASSLTVLGNTIYF | TGTGCCAGCAGCCTCACAGTACTCGGAAACACCATATATTTT
medium-sized | NA | TRBJ2-7 | TRBV3-1/TRBV3-2 | CASSQGTPYEQYF | TGTGCCAGCAGCCAGGGCACCCCCTACGAGCAGTACTTC
NA | TRBD2 | TRBJ2-3 | TRBV6-6 | CASSPAPGLAGGLTDTQYF | TGTGCCAGCAGTCCCGCGCCGGGACTAGCGGGGGGCCTCACAGATACGCAGTATTTT
NA | NA | TRBJ1-4 | TRBV6-2/TRBV6-3 | CASSYGIGGQNEKLFF | TGTGCCAGCAGTTACGGAATCGGAGGACAGAATGAAAAACTGTTTTTT
few | NA | TRBJ1-1 | TRBV6-1 | CASSERYNTEAFF | TGTGCCAGCAGTGAGAGATATAACACTGAAGCTTTCTTT
few | TRBD1 | TRBJ1-6 | TRBV27 | CASSLFFGTGGSPLHF | TGTGCCAGCAGTTTATTCTTCGGGACAGGGGGTTCACCCCTCCACTTT
NA | NA | TRBJ1-1 | TRBV19 | CASSRGLPSTEAFF | TGTGCCAGTAGTAGGGGACTTCCGAGCACTGAAGCTTTCTTT
once | TRBD2 | TRBJ2-1 | TRBV18 | CASSPPSGGAAEQFF | TGTGCCAGCTCACCGCCTAGCGGGGGGGCGGCTGAGCAGTTCTTC
NA | NA | TRBJ1-5 | TRBV7-9 | CASSLEGQPQHF | TGTGCCAGCAGCTTAGAGGGTCAGCCCCAGCATTTT